This paragraph covers one T cell receptor (beta chain) sequence. The CDR3 totals 14 residues. The germline V gene encodes CDR1 KGHSH and CDR2 LQKENI. V gave up 2 bases and J gave up 2 bases, with 10 bases separating them. The data were taken from a study of blood T cell repertoires in COVID-19. Repertoires were generated with immunoSEQ multiplex PCR, while TCRdb's copy carries only in-frame clones and drops some. The sample yields under 300,000 clones, 85% to 90% seen once. This clonotype was obtained from a man aged 18 to 29 who had recovered from COVID-19. The J gene is TRBJ2-7, the V gene TRBV18; possibly TRBD1 for D (6 bases). Material: PBMCs or T cells enriched from blood (not recorded which). The CDR3 sequence: CASSPGGGPYEQYF. CDR3 coding DNA: TGTGCCAGCTCACCAGGTGGGGGCCCCTACGAGCAGTACTTC.